A single sample is the source of the 32 T cell receptor beta chains below, sequenced in a study of blood T cell repertoires in COVID-19. TCRdb's copy holds only in-frame clones and misses some; the assay was immunoSEQ multiplex PCR. Among 300,000 to 400,000 clones, 89% were seen once, and the ten largest hold over 4%. Sequenced sample: PBMCs or T cells enriched from blood (not recorded which). Receptors originate from a man aged 60 to 69 who had recovered from COVID-19.

V gene TRBV24-1 combines with J gene TRBJ1-1; maybe TRBD1 (5 bases). V lost 1 base to trimming and J lost 0 bases, with 17 bases between them. CDR1 is KGHDR and CDR2 is SFDVKD in the germline V gene. The CDR3 sequence is 18 residues long. In DNA, the CDR3 is TGTGCCACCAGTGATTTAATTCCCAGGGAGGTCATGAACACTGAAGCTTTCTTT. It translates to CATSDLIPREVMNTEAFF.

The chain carries TRBV6-5 and TRBJ2-7; possibly TRBD1 for D (5 bases). The germline V gene has CDR1 MNHEY and CDR2 SVGAGI. V was clipped by 6 bases and J by 3 bases, with 12 bases between them. The CDR3 sequence is 13 residues long. The CDR3 loop is CASRTAMIYEQYF. As DNA, the CDR3 is TGTGCCAGCAGGACAGCCATGATCTACGAGCAGTACTTC.

This chain links TRBV5-4 with TRBJ1-2; D is undetermined. Germline V gene sequence: CDR1 SGHNT, CDR2 YYREEE (reference sequence). The CDR3 loop spans 13 amino acids. The V gene lost 4 bases and the J gene lost 2 bases, with 9 bases spanning the gap. CDR3 region: CASSPAVNYGYTF. CDR3 DNA: TGTGCCAGCAGCCCCGCGGTAAACTATGGCTACACCTTC.

As concerns this clone: The sample carries other DNA sequences with the same CDR3. The chain uses TRBV6-5 and TRBJ2-2; D might be TRBD2 (7 bases). CDR3 length: 15 amino acids. Germline CDR1 reads MNHEY; CDR2 reads SVGAGI. The V end was cut by 0 bases, the J end by 6 bases, with 11 bases between. For the CDR3, the DNA is TGTGCCAGCAGTTACTCGGGGGGGCGCGCCGGGGAGCTGTTTTTT. Translated, it gives CASSYSGGRAGELFF.

This chain connects TRBV29-1 to TRBJ1-4; TRBD1 aligns across 8 bases. Germline loops: CDR1 SQVTM, CDR2 ANQGSEA. With V trimmed by 7 bases and J by 4 bases, 5 bases remained unmatched. This CDR3 comprises 13 residues. CDR3 in DNA: TGCAGCGGGGGAGACAGGGGTAATGAAAAACTGTTTTTT. Its translation is CSGGDRGNEKLFF.

The V gene is TRBV9, the J gene TRBJ1-1, with 10 nucleotides matching TRBD1. The germline V gene has CDR1 SGDLS and CDR2 YYNGEE. V lost 3 bases to trimming and J lost 1 base; unmatched junction nucleotides: 6. The CDR3 has 16 residues. CDR3 DNA: TGTGCCAGCAGCGAATGGGACAGGGGACCGAACACTGAAGCTTTCTTT. Translation gives CASSEWDRGPNTEAFF.

The rearrangement links TRBV6-2 or TRBV6-3 to TRBJ2-7, with TRBD1 matching over 7 bases. This CDR3 comprises 15 residues. Germline CDR1 reads MNHEY; CDR2 reads SVGEGT. Trimming cost V 10 bases and J 0 bases; bases outside gene matches: 12. The CDR3 DNA sequence: TGTGCCACCACTTACCGGGACAGATTCTCCTACGAGCAGTACTTC. Amino acids: CATTYRDRFSYEQYF.

With respect to this clone: The same CDR3 is also encoded by other DNA sequences in this sample. The V call is TRBV3-1 (or the pseudogene TRBV3-2), the J call TRBJ2-2, with 7 positions matching TRBD2. The J segment lost 7 bases and the V segment lost 0 bases, leaving 14 bases of the junction unmatched. Per germline, CDR1 LGHDT and CDR2 YNNKEL (reference sequence). The CDR3 has 18 residues. The CDR3 bases are TGTGCCAGCAGCCAAGATAGGGGCGGGGGTCGTCTCATCGGGGAGCTGTTTTTT. This translates into CASSQDRGGGRLIGELFF.

This chain joins TRBV5-6 and TRBJ1-2; 7 nucleotides match TRBD1. The CDR3 extends over 13 amino acids. J gave up 5 bases and V 6 bases, and 7 bases lay outside the gene matches. From germline, CDR1 is SGHDT and CDR2 YYEEEE. The CDR3 spells CASTPTGRYGYTF. CDR3 DNA sequence: TGTGCCAGCACCCCGACAGGGAGGTATGGCTACACCTTC.

V usage is TRBV13 and J usage is TRBJ2-3, with D perhaps matching TRBD2 (5 bases). The CDR3 runs to 16 residues. The V and J ends lost 5 bases and 0 bases respectively, with 15 bases between them. Germline assignment: CDR1 PRHDT and CDR2 FYEKMQ (reference sequence). CDR3 region: CASSITGVLSTDTQYF. CDR3 in DNA: TGTGCCAGCAGCATTACCGGGGTCTTAAGCACAGATACGCAGTATTTT.

The genes are TRBV13 and TRBJ1-1; D gene ambiguous. The germline gives CDR1 PRHDT, CDR2 FYEKMQ (reference sequence). The length of the CDR3 is 13 residues. Deletions cut 0 bases from V and 5 bases from J, with 7 bases between. Written as DNA, the CDR3 is TGTGCCAGCAGCTTAGGGAGGCTAACTGAAGCTTTCTTT. It yields the protein CASSLGRLTEAFF.

The chain joins TRBV5-1 to TRBJ2-5; D gene uncertain. Trimming removed 3 bases at V and 1 base at J, with 10 bases between. Germline lookup yields CDR1 SGHRS and CDR2 YFSETQ. The CDR3 spans 14 residues. CDR3 in amino acids: CASSSTASQETQYF. The DNA of the CDR3 is TGCGCCAGCAGCTCTACCGCCTCCCAAGAGACCCAGTACTTC.

The rearrangement joins TRBV7-8 to TRBJ1-3; 7 bases are a match to TRBD1. Losses at the gene ends were 2 bases for V and 0 bases for J; bases not matched to a gene: 7. CDR1 SGHVS and CDR2 FQNEAQ come from the germline V gene. The CDR3 spans 17 residues. The CDR3 sequence is CASSLWRTGLSGNTIYF. The CDR3 bases are TGTGCCAGCAGCTTATGGAGGACAGGACTCTCTGGAAACACCATATATTTT.

Remarks on this clone: Distinct nucleotide sequences in the sample also encode this CDR3. The chain is built from TRBV5-1 and TRBJ2-7, with a weak D call TRBD2 (6 bases). This CDR3 comprises 15 residues. Germline lookup yields CDR1 SGHRS and CDR2 YFSETQ. Trimming removed 1 base at V and 0 bases at J, with 11 bases between. CDR3: CASSLLAGSSYEQYF. The CDR3 DNA sequence: TGCGCCAGCAGCTTGTTGGCGGGAAGCTCCTACGAGCAGTACTTC. The full variable domain, in which reference TRBV5-1 and TRBJ2-7 provide the parts outside the CDR3, is KAGVTQTPRYLIKTRGQQVTLSCSPISGHRSVSWYQQTPGQGLQFLFEYFSETQRNKGNFPGRFSGRQFSNSRSEMNVSTLELGDSALYLCASSLLAGSSYEQYFGPGTRLTVT.

This chain connects TRBV29-1 to TRBJ1-1, with TRBD1 identical over 7 bases. The germline CDR1 and CDR2 sequences are SQVTM and ANQGSEA. The CDR3 runs to 12 residues. The V and J ends lost 6 bases and 4 bases, in that order; junction bases with no gene match: 5. As DNA, the CDR3 is TGCAGCGTGAACGACAGGGTCACTGAAGCTTTCTTT. Translation: CSVNDRVTEAFF.

The chain combines TRBV5-1 with TRBJ1-4, with D possibly matching TRBD1 (5 bases). Germline CDR1 SGHRS, CDR2 YFSETQ. The CDR3 contains 14 residues. V lost 5 bases to trimming and J lost 8 bases, with 16 bases between them. The CDR3 spells CASSWNPRGEKLFF. For the CDR3, the DNA is TGCGCCAGCAGTTGGAACCCGCGGGGGGAAAAACTGTTTTTT.

For the CDR3, the DNA is TGTGCCAGCAGCTATACAGGGTGGACTGAAGCTTTCTTT. Amino acid sequence: CASSYTGWTEAFF. V is TRBV7-3 and J is TRBJ1-1, with D possibly TRBD1 on 6 matching bases. Per germline, CDR1 SGHTA and CDR2 FQGTGA. Deletions cut 4 bases from V and 5 bases from J, with 11 bases between. This CDR3 spans 13 amino acids. Based on the CDR3 plus reference TRBV7-3 and TRBJ1-1, the full variable domain is GAGVSQTPSNKVTEKGKYVELRCDPISGHTALYWYRQSLGQGPEFLIYFQGTGAADDSGLPNDRFFAVRPEGSVSTLKIQRTERGDSAVYLCASSYTGWTEAFFGQGTRLTVV.

This rearrangement joins TRBV15 to TRBJ1-1, with D perhaps matching TRBD1 (6 bases). The CDR3 covers 15 residues. Trimming removed 1 base at V and 3 bases at J, with 12 bases between. From germline, CDR1 is LNHNV and CDR2 YYDKDF (reference sequence). The CDR3 here is CATSRGNRVDTEAFF. As DNA, the CDR3 is TGTGCCACCAGCAGAGGGAACAGGGTTGACACTGAAGCTTTCTTT.

The chain links TRBV28 to TRBJ2-7; TRBD2 matches at 10 bases. CDR1 is MDHEN and CDR2 is SYDVKM in the germline V gene. CDR3 length: 19 residues. V gave up 2 bases and J gave up 2 bases; unmatched junction bases: 15. The CDR3 DNA reads TGTGCCAGCAGTTTAGGTCAGAAGCGGGAGGGCCTCCGGACCTACGAGCAGTACTTC. Amino acid sequence: CASSLGQKREGLRTYEQYF.

V usage is TRBV5-1 and J usage is TRBJ2-3, with 7 bases that match TRBD2. The germline CDR1 and CDR2 sequences are SGHRS and YFSETQ. V lost 4 bases, J lost 2 bases, and 16 bases stayed unmatched. The CDR3 length is 18 residues. CDR3 region: CASSGRTVSRENTDTQYF. CDR3 in DNA: TGCGCCAGCAGCGGACGCACGGTCTCGCGGGAGAACACAGATACGCAGTATTTT.

The gene calls are TRBV5-4 and TRBJ1-2; D possibly corresponds to TRBD1 (6 bases). Germline V gene data show CDR1 as SGHNT and CDR2 as YYREEE (reference sequence). This CDR3 contains 13 residues. V lost 3 bases and J 8 bases, leaving 14 bases between the germline ends. CDR3 DNA: TGTGCCAGCAGCTCTTCGAACAGGGAAGGCTACACCTTC. Its protein product is CASSSSNREGYTF.

V and J are TRBV19 and TRBJ1-2; D might be TRBD1 (5 bases). The ends were cut back, 6 bases at V and 2 bases at J, with 16 bases in the middle. The CDR3 runs to 15 residues. Germline assignment: CDR1 LNHDA and CDR2 SQIVND (reference sequence). The chain's CDR3 is CASSSEQAGNYGYTF. CDR3 in DNA: TGTGCCAGTAGCTCGGAGCAAGCAGGGAACTATGGCTACACCTTC.

The chain recombines TRBV2 with TRBJ2-1, with 9 bases aligning to TRBD1. The V gene end was trimmed by 6 bases and the J gene end by 0 bases; junction bases not matched to a gene: 0. Germline V gene lookup returns CDR1 SNHLY and CDR2 FYNNEI. The CDR3 has 14 amino acids. CDR3 region: CASRDRGSYNEQFF. The CDR3 nucleotides read TGTGCCAGCAGGGACAGGGGCTCCTACAATGAGCAGTTCTTC.

The chain uses TRBV6-5 and TRBJ2-7; possibly TRBD1 for D (6 bases). V was trimmed by 0 bases and J by 2 bases, leaving 11 bases between them. The CDR3 covers 15 residues. Germline assignment: CDR1 MNHEY and CDR2 SVGAGI. CDR3 in DNA: TGTGCCAGCAGTTACTCGACAGGACCAACCTACGAGCAGTACTTC. It yields the protein CASSYSTGPTYEQYF.

This chain links TRBV7-2 with TRBJ1-1; TRBD1 might be the D (5 bases). The V gene lost 9 bases and the J gene lost 5 bases, with 16 bases spanning the gap. CDR3 size: 13 residues. CDR1 and CDR2 from the germline V gene are SGHTA and FQGNSA. The CDR3 here is CASRPPGSTEAFF. DNA of the CDR3: TGTGCCAGTAGGCCCCCAGGGTCGACTGAAGCTTTCTTT. Based on the CDR3 plus reference TRBV7-2 and TRBJ1-1, the full variable domain is GAGVSQSPSNKVTEKGKDVELRCDPISGHTALYWYRQSLGQGLEFLIYFQGNSAPDKSGLPSDRFSAERTGGSVSTLTIQRTQQEDSAVYLCASRPPGSTEAFFGQGTRLTVV.

This sequence joins TRBV6-5 and TRBJ2-5; no firm D call. V was pared by 5 bases and J by 4 bases, with 14 bases between. Germline CDR1 reads MNHEY; CDR2 reads SVGAGI. The CDR3 spans 14 residues. CDR3 loop: CASSQATLGETQYF. The CDR3 nucleotides read TGTGCCAGCAGTCAGGCAACTCTGGGAGAGACCCAGTACTTC.

This clone was detected only once. The genes are TRBV5-1 and TRBJ2-7, with 7 bases matching TRBD1. The CDR3 contains 14 residues. The germline V gene encodes CDR1 SGHRS and CDR2 YFSETQ. After removal of 2 bases from V and 5 bases from J, the junction contained 7 bases not matched to a gene. The CDR3 sequence: CASSFTTGLNEQYF. As DNA, the CDR3 is TGCGCCAGCAGCTTCACGACAGGGCTAAACGAGCAGTACTTC.

V and J are TRBV6-2 or TRBV6-3 and TRBJ2-7; no firm D call. The CDR3 contains 12 residues. Germline V lookup: CDR1 MNHEY, CDR2 SVGEGT. The V end was cut by 4 bases, the J end by 7 bases, with 11 bases between. CDR3 nucleotide sequence: TGTGCCAGCAGTTTCCGCTTTCGGGAGCAGTACTTC. Protein: CASSFRFREQYF.

The genes are TRBV9 and TRBJ1-2; D perhaps matches TRBD1 (6 bases). Trimming cost V 2 bases and J 1 base, with 18 bases left between them. This CDR3 contains 17 residues. Germline values: CDR1 SGDLS, CDR2 YYNGEE. The CDR3 here is CASSVSDRRGGNYGYTF. In DNA form, the CDR3 reads TGTGCCAGCAGCGTTTCGGACCGCCGAGGGGGTAACTATGGCTACACCTTC.

The chain employs TRBV2 and TRBJ1-6; tentative D call: TRBD1 (5 bases). Per the germline V gene, CDR1 is SNHLY and CDR2 is FYNNEI. V dropped 6 bases and J dropped 7 bases, with 7 bases sitting between them. The CDR3 is made up of 12 amino acids. The CDR3 nucleotides read TGTGCCAGCAGACAGGAGAATTCACCCCTCCACTTT. It codes for CASRQENSPLHF.

The V and J genes are TRBV5-4 and TRBJ2-1, with TRBD2 matching over 11 bases. Looked up from germline, CDR1 is SGHNT and CDR2 is YYREEE (reference sequence). J was trimmed by 3 bases and V by 3 bases; bases with no gene match: 5. The length of the CDR3 is 16 residues. The CDR3 DNA sequence: TGTGCCAGCAGCTCTTTTCTAGCGGGAGGCTACAATGAGCAGTTCTTC. As protein: CASSSFLAGGYNEQFF.

The chain joins TRBV2 to TRBJ2-7; D uncertain. The CDR3 is 14 amino acids. The germline V and J ends were trimmed by 3 bases and 2 bases, with 11 bases remaining between them. Germline CDR1 is SNHLY and CDR2 is FYNNEI. The CDR3: CASSDSSTAYEQYF. In DNA form, the CDR3 reads TGTGCCAGCAGTGATTCCTCTACAGCCTACGAGCAGTACTTC.